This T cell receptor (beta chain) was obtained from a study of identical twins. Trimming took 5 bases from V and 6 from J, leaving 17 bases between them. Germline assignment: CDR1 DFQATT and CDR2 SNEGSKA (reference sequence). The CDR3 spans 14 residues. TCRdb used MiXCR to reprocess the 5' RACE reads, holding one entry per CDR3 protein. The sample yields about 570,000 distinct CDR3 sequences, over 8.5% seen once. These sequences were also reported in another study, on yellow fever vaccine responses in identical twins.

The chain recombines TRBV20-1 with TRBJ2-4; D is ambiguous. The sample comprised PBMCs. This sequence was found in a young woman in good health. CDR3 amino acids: CSAQSGLLANIQYF. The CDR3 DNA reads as TGCAGTGCTCAGAGTGGCCTCCTCGCAAACATTCAGTACTTC.